This TCR beta chain was identified in a study of blood T cell repertoires in COVID-19. As for the study in general: COVID-19 samples, acute and convalescent, were from the United States, Italy and Spain. In each case, the material was cDNA or gDNA derived from T cells, B-cell-depleted T cells, or PBMCs.

Losses at the gene ends were 5 bases for V and 2 bases for J; bases not matched to a gene: 8. The germline V gene encodes CDR1 SGHVS and CDR2 FNYEAQ. This CDR3 has 15 amino acids. The table came from immunoSEQ multiplex PCR; TCRdb's copy has only in-frame clones and leaves some out. The sample has roughly 670,000 clones, about 90% seen once; the top ten hold about 0.26%. The rearrangement uses TRBV7-6 and TRBJ1-1; 7 nucleotides agree with TRBD1. Sequenced sample: peripheral blood. The receptor was derived from a woman aged 18-30 years with acute or convalescent COVID-19. In DNA, the CDR3 is TGTGCCAGCAGCCGAACTACAGGGGTTAACACTGAAGCTTTCTTT. Residues: CASSRTTGVNTEAFF.